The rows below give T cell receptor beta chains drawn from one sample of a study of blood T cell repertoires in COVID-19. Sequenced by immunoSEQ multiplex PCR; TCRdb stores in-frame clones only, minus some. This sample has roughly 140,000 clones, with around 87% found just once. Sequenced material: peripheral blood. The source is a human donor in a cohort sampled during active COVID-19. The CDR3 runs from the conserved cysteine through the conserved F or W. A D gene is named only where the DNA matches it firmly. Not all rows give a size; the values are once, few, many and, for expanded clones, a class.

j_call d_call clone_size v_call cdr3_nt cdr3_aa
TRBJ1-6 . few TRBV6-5 TGTGCCATCCGAGGAGGGTATGAAAATTCACCCCTCCACTTT CAIRGGYENSPLHF
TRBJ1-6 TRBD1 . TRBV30 TGTGCCTGGAGTGCCCGACAGGGTGAAAATTCACCCCTCCACTTT CAWSARQGENSPLHF
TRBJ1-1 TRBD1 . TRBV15 TGTGCCACCAGCAGAGCCGGGACAGGGGCTGCTTTCTTT CATSRAGTGAAFF
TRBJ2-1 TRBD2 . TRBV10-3 TGTGCCATCAGTGAGGGGGCACGCGGGGGGAGCTCCTACAATGAGCAGTTCTTC CAISEGARGGSSYNEQFF
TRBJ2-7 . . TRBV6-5 TGTGCCAGCAGCCTCCAGGGGCGGGGGGAGCAGTACTTC CASSLQGRGEQYF
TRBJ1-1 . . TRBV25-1 TGTGCCAGCAGTGAAGGAGGTGAAGCTTTCTTT CASSEGGEAFF
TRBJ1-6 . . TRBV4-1 TGCGCCAGCAGCCAGGGCCAGGGGAATAATTCACCCCTCCACTTT CASSQGQGNNSPLHF
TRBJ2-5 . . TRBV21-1 TGTGCCAGCAGTATAGGGGGGGGAAGGAGGACGGAGTCAGGTAAAGAGACCCAGTACTTC CASSIGGGRRTESGKETQYF
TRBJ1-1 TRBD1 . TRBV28 TGTGCCAGCAGTTTATGGGGGACAGGGGTTGTCACTGAAGCTTTCTTT CASSLWGTGVVTEAFF
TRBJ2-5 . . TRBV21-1 TGTGCCAGTGGAGAACAGGCTCCCCAGTACTTC CASGEQAPQYF
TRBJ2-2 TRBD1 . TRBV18 TGTGCCAGCTCACCAGATAACAGGGGGCGCACCGGGGAGCTGTTTTTT CASSPDNRGRTGELFF
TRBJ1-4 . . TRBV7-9 TGTGCCAGCAGCCCCCCACTCGGCGGTAATGAAAAACTGTTTTTT CASSPPLGGNEKLFF
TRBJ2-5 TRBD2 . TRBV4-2 TGTGCCAGCAGCCCCAGACTAGCGGGAGATGGAGAGACCCAGTACTTC CASSPRLAGDGETQYF
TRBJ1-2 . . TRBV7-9 TGTGCCAGCAGCTGGACCCCGGGATTCGGCTACACCTTC CASSWTPGFGYTF
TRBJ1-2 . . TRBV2 TGTGCCAGCACCGGGAGGGTTAGAGGCTACACCTTC CASTGRVRGYTF
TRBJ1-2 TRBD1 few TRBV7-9 TGTGCCAGCAGCTGGTCAGGGGGCGACTATGGCTACACCTTC CASSWSGGDYGYTF
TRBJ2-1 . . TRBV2 TGTGCCAGCAGCTCCCGGTCCCCGCTACACAATGAGCAGTTCTTC CASSSRSPLHNEQFF
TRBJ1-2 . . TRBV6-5 TGTGCCAGCACCGAGGGGGTAGGGTATGGCTACACCTTC CASTEGVGYGYTF
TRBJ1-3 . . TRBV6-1 TGTGCCAGCAGTGAAGATTGGGGGGTGAACACCATATATTTT CASSEDWGVNTIYF
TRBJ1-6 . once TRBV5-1 TGCGCCAGCAGCGCACGACAGGAGTATAATTCACCCCTCCACTTT CASSARQEYNSPLHF
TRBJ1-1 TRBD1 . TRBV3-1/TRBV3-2 TGTGCCAGCAGCCTTCGACAGGGGACGGGGAACACTGAAGCTTTCTTT CASSLRQGTGNTEAFF
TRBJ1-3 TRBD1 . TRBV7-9 TGTGCCAGCAGCCAGACAGGGGCTGGAAACACCATATATTTT CASSQTGAGNTIYF
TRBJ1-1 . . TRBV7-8 TGTGCCAGCAGCTCCAGGGTGAACACTGAAGCTTTCTTT CASSSRVNTEAFF
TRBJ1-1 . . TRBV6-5 TGTGCCAGCAGTTACCGGGTGGGGGCCACTGAAGCTTTCTTT CASSYRVGATEAFF
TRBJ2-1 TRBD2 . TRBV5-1 TGCGCCAGCAGCCTCTTTGCGGGAGCTGGGTACAATGAGCAGTTCTTC CASSLFAGAGYNEQFF
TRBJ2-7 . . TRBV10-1 TGCGCCAGCAGTGAGTATAGTAGCGAGCAGTACTTC CASSEYSSEQYF
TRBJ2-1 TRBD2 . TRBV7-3 TGTGCCAGCAGCTCTAGCGGGACTCACAATGAGCAGTTCTTC CASSSSGTHNEQFF
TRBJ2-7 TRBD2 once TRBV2 TGTGCCAGCACCCAAATAGCGGGAGTGAACGAGCAGTACTTC CASTQIAGVNEQYF
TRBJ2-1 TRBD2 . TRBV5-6 TGTGCCAGCAGCTCGATACTAGCGCCAAACAATGAGCAGTTCTTC CASSSILAPNNEQFF
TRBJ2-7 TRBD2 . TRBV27 TGTGCCAGCAGTTTTAGCGGGGCCCCTTACGAGCAGTACTTC CASSFSGAPYEQYF
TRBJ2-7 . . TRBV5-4 TGTGCCAGCAGCCAAGACAGGTCGACCTACGAGCAGTACTTC CASSQDRSTYEQYF
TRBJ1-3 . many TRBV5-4 TGTGCCAGCAGCCGGGGCGGGGGGCAGTCTGGAAACACCATATATTTT CASSRGGGQSGNTIYF
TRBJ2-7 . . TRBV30 TGTGCCTGGAGTGTGGTCAGCCGAGGGGAGCAGTACTTC CAWSVVSRGEQYF
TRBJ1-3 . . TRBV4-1 TGCGCCAGCAGCCAACCTGGACAGAACTCTGGAAACACCATATATTTT CASSQPGQNSGNTIYF
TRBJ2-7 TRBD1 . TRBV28 TGTGCCAGCAGTGTCACAGGGGCCCCCTACGAGCAGTACTTC CASSVTGAPYEQYF
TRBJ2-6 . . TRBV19 TGTGCCAGTAGACGCGCCGGGAACTCTGGGGCCAACGTCCTGACTTTC CASRRAGNSGANVLTF
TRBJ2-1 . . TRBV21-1 TGTGCCAGCAGGGTGATCCGACAGCCCTCACAGTTCTTC CASRVIRQPSQFF
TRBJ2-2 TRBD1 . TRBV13 TGTGCCAGCAGCCCTTTTGGGGACAGGGGGTTTAACACCGGGGAGCTGTTTTTT CASSPFGDRGFNTGELFF
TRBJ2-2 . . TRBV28 TGTGCCAGCAGTTTCAGGACTATTGCCGGGGAGCTGTTTTTT CASSFRTIAGELFF
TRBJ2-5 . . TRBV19 TGTGCCAGTAGTTCCCCAGGGGTTGGGGAGACCCAGTACTTC CASSSPGVGETQYF
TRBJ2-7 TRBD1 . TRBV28 TGTGCCAGCAGTTCAACCTCGGACAGGGAGAGGTACGAGCAGTACTTC CASSSTSDRERYEQYF
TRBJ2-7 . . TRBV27 TGTGCCAGCAGTTTAGGTCCCGGGAACTCCTACGAGCAGTACTTC CASSLGPGNSYEQYF
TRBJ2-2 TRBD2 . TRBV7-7 TGTGCCAGCAGCCACGGACTAGCGGGAGGGCCCGGCACCGGGGAGCTGTTTTTT CASSHGLAGGPGTGELFF